Shown below are 20 T cell receptor beta chains from a single sample sequenced in a study of regulatory T cells in long-lasting Graves disease. HTBI primers from iRepertoire and Arm-PCR of CDR3 regions yielded the TCR beta libraries. TCRdb reanalysed the multiplex PCR reads using MiXCR and keeps one entry per CDR3 protein. The table lists about 470,000 distinct CDR3 sequences, 15% of them singletons, with over 15% in the top ten. Time point defined: newly diagnosed GD, antithyroid drugs for less than 3 months. Extracted PBMC RNA gave rise to the TCR library. The sample was also reused in another study, on T cells in Graves' hyperthyroidism and ophthalmopathy.

The input for sequencing was peripheral blood mononuclear cells (PBMCs), taken at new diagnosis, from a patient treated with antithyroid drugs. These receptor sequences come from a woman in her thirties with Graves disease.

This clonotype has a count of ten or more. The chain carries TRBV12-3 or TRBV12-4 and TRBJ1-5; TRBD1 agrees at 9 bases. CDR3 length equals 14 residues. V dropped 5 bases and J dropped 2; count of bases not matched to a gene: 1. The CDR3 region is CASSTGGGNQPQHF. CDR3 DNA: TGTGCCAGCAGTACAGGGGGCGGCAATCAGCCCCAGCATTTT.

This clonotype has only a few counts. J is TRBJ2-2 and V is TRBV7-9, with 9 bases lining up with TRBD2. Germline CDR1 and CDR2: SEHNR and FQNEAQ (reference sequence). The CDR3 sequence is 19 residues long. The V and J ends lost 5 bases and 0 bases, in that order; junction bases with no gene match: 13. In nucleotides, the CDR3 is TGTGCCAGCAGCCCCCCTGGGATAGCGGGAGCGTCGAACACCGGGGAGCTGTTTTTT. Its translation is CASSPPGIAGASNTGELFF.

Many counts were recorded for this clonotype. The chain recombines TRBV11-2 with TRBJ2-1, with unresolved D. This CDR3 contains 12 residues. Germline values: CDR1 SGHAT, CDR2 FQNNGV. Trimming took 5 bases from V and 5 from J, leaving 7 bases between them. CDR3 region: CASSGIDNEQFF. The CDR3 DNA follows: TGTGCCAGCAGCGGGATAGACAATGAGCAGTTCTTC.

This clonotype was picked up many times. J is TRBJ2-7 and V is TRBV11-3; D possibly corresponds to TRBD2 (6 bases). Germline V CDR1 and CDR2: SGHNT, YENEEA. The V end lost 6 bases, the J end lost 7 bases, and 19 bases lay between the germline ends. The CDR3 has 14 residues. The CDR3 coding sequence is TGTGCCAGCAGGCCAAGTAGGAGCGCGGGAGAGCAGTACTTC. The encoded protein is CASRPSRSAGEQYF.

V gene TRBV20-1 combines with J gene TRBJ1-2; D remains unclear. Germline V gives CDR1 DFQATT, CDR2 SNEGSKA (reference sequence). Trimming pared 3 bases from V and 7 bases from J, leaving 15 bases between. This CDR3 has 13 residues. The CDR3 DNA reads TGCAGTGCTAGTAATATCTCCCCAGTTGGCTACACCTTC. This encodes CSASNISPVGYTF.

This clonotype came up many times. The chain joins TRBV20-1 to TRBJ2-1; D is perhaps TRBD2 (6 bases). This CDR3 comprises 13 residues. CDR1 and CDR2 (germline): DFQATT, SNEGSKA (reference sequence). Between the trimmed V and J ends, which lost 7 bases and 8 bases, there was a span of 18 bases. CDR3 bases: TGCAGTGTCCTGACTAGTAGGTCGGATGAGCAGTTCTTC. This gives the protein CSVLTSRSDEQFF.

This clonotype showed up many times. This may arise from a read error, as a much more abundant clone is one base away. This chain links TRBV9 with TRBJ2-7; 15 nucleotides agree with TRBD2. The CDR3 spans 14 residues. V gave up 2 bases and J gave up 6 bases; unmatched junction bases: 0. The germline gives CDR1 SGDLS, CDR2 YYNGEE. This chain's CDR3 is CASSVGLAGGEQYF. CDR3 nucleotide sequence: TGTGCCAGCAGCGTGGGACTAGCGGGAGGCGAGCAGTACTTC.

In this sample, this clonotype turned up many times. V gene TRBV6-9 combines with J gene TRBJ2-3, with 12 bases lining up with TRBD2. Germline lookup yields CDR1 MNHGY and CDR2 SVAAGI. This CDR3 is built from 16 residues. V trimming: 4 bases; J trimming: 2 bases; junction bases outside the gene matches: 4. The CDR3 DNA is TGTGCCAGCAGTTCCCCTAGCGGGAGGGACACAGATACGCAGTATTTT. Encoded protein: CASSSPSGRDTDTQYF.

This clonotype was detected ten times or more. The chain recombines TRBV29-1 with TRBJ2-3; D is possibly TRBD1 (6 bases). Trimming stripped 4 bases from V and 3 bases from J, with 11 bases between. The CDR3 totals 13 residues. Germline values: CDR1 SQVTM, CDR2 ANQGSEA. In DNA form, the CDR3 reads TGCAGCGTTGGACAGGTAGTGACAGATACGCAGTATTTT. This sequence encodes CSVGQVVTDTQYF.

At least ten counts were recorded for this clonotype. The rearrangement uses TRBV28 and TRBJ2-7, with 9 nucleotides matching TRBD1. The germline CDR1 and CDR2 sequences are MDHEN and SYDVKM. V lost 4 bases and J lost 5; bases outside the gene matches: 6. The CDR3 consists of 14 residues. CDR3 DNA sequence: TGTGCCAGCAGTTCCGGACAGGGGAGCAACGAGCAGTACTTC. Its protein product is CASSSGQGSNEQYF.

This clonotype was observed a few times. The chain couples TRBV19 to TRBJ2-1; D is perhaps TRBD1 (5 bases). The CDR3 length is 13 residues. Germline lookup yields CDR1 LNHDA and CDR2 SQIVND (reference sequence). The V end was cut by 5 bases, the J end by 8 bases, with 13 bases between. The DNA of the CDR3 is TGTGCCAGTAGTGGCAGGGTTAGAGATGAGCAGTTCTTC. Its translation is CASSGRVRDEQFF.

This clonotype was seen many times. The J gene is TRBJ2-5, the V gene TRBV20-1, with 11 bases lining up with TRBD2. The CDR3 consists of 14 residues. CDR1 is DFQATT, CDR2 SNEGSKA, per germline (reference sequence). V was clipped by 3 bases and J by 9 bases; unmatched bases: 9. The CDR3 region is CSASRVAGGPAQYF. The CDR3 DNA sequence: TGCAGTGCTAGTCGGGTAGCGGGAGGGCCTGCCCAGTACTTC.

The CDR3 sequence is CASRGWEGYTF. CDR3 in DNA: TGTGCCAGCAGAGGCTGGGAAGGCTACACCTTC. V usage is TRBV12-3 or TRBV12-4 and J usage is TRBJ1-2; no reliable D call. This CDR3 has 11 residues. Trimming removed 6 bases at V and 8 bases at J, with 10 bases between.

There are many counts of this clonotype. The DNA for the CDR3 is TGTGCCAGCAGTGGACAGGGGGTGAGGGACGAGCAGTACTTC. Translated, it gives CASSGQGVRDEQYF. The rearrangement joins TRBV2 to TRBJ2-7, with 9 bases that match TRBD1. The V and J ends lost 4 bases and 5 bases, in that order; junction bases with no gene match: 6. The CDR3 covers 14 residues. In germline, CDR1 is SNHLY, CDR2 FYNNEI.

This clonotype was counted only a few times. The rearrangement joins TRBV24-1 to TRBJ2-1; the match to TRBD1 covers 8 bases. The trim removed 7 bases at V and 9 bases at J, leaving 4 bases unmatched. CDR3 length: 12 amino acids. Per the germline V gene, CDR1 is KGHDR and CDR2 is SFDVKD. The chain's CDR3 is CATSQGASEQFF. For the CDR3, the DNA is TGTGCCACCAGCCAGGGGGCAAGTGAGCAGTTCTTC.

This clonotype was observed a few times. This chain joins TRBV7-9 and TRBJ1-1; D call uncertain. The CDR3 has 14 amino acids. In germline, CDR1 is SEHNR, CDR2 FQNEAQ (reference sequence). Trimming removed 1 base from V and 1 base from J, with 7 bases in between. CDR3 amino acids: CASSLDLRNTEAFF. The CDR3 region has the DNA TGTGCCAGCAGCTTAGATCTCCGGAACACTGAAGCTTTCTTT.

This clonotype appeared a few times. This rearrangement joins TRBV19 to TRBJ2-1; D may be TRBD1 or TRBD2 (5 bases each). With 5 bases removed from V and 4 bases from J, the gap between germline ends came to 15 bases. The V gene's germline CDR1 is LNHDA and CDR2 SQIVND (reference sequence). This CDR3 spans 15 amino acids. The CDR3 DNA reads TGTGCCAGTAGTCCATCTACCGGGACGTACAATGAGCAGTTCTTC. Protein product: CASSPSTGTYNEQFF.

This clonotype occurred many times. J is TRBJ2-1 and V is TRBV2, with TRBD2 matching over 9 bases. CDR1 is SNHLY, CDR2 FYNNEI, per germline. The CDR3 has 15 residues. Unmatched junction bases numbered 6, after V lost 0 bases and J lost 9 bases. CDR3 in amino acids: CASSEASGSLSEQFF. In nucleotides, the CDR3 is TGTGCCAGCAGTGAAGCTAGCGGGAGTTTGAGTGAGCAGTTCTTC.

This clonotype was found many times. The chain joins TRBV11-2 to TRBJ2-2, with D unclear. Trimming removed 2 bases from V and 4 bases from J, with 11 bases in between. The V gene's germline CDR1 is SGHAT and CDR2 FQNNGV. The CDR3 runs 15 residues. CDR3 loop: CASSLISPVTGELFF. As DNA, the CDR3 is TGTGCCAGCAGCTTAATCTCCCCCGTCACCGGGGAGCTGTTTTTT.

The chain couples TRBV18 to TRBJ2-1; D might be TRBD2 (7 bases). The CDR3 is made up of 16 amino acids. Trimming stripped 5 bases from V and 0 bases from J, with 14 bases between. From germline, CDR1 is KGHSH and CDR2 LQKENI. The CDR3 loop reads CASSSSRGGSYNEQFF. The CDR3 DNA reads TGTGCCAGCTCATCCTCTAGGGGGGGCTCCTACAATGAGCAGTTCTTC.